The count of the clone carrying this T cell receptor (beta chain) is one. Amplification of the TCR beta CDR3 regions used RNA transcripts (as template). RT-PCR in the first round used HTBI primers; a second-round multiplex PCR followed. TCRdb passed the multiplex PCR reads through MiXCR, listing each CDR3 protein once. The sample shows a few hundred thousand distinct CDR3 sequences, about 21% of them seen only once. The CDR3 spans 13 residues. Trimming took 10 bases from V and 9 from J; bases not matched to a gene: 5. This sample was included in a study of Graves' ophthalmopathy and Graves' hyperthyroidism.

The J gene is TRBJ1-6, the V gene TRBV12-3 or TRBV12-4; 11 bases are a match to TRBD1. The source material was peripheral blood. The clonotype was recovered from a woman in her late teens or twenties with stable Graves' hyperthyroidism. The CDR3 loop is CAIGTGGRSPLHF. CDR3 DNA: TGTGCCATCGGGACAGGGGGTCGTTCACCCCTCCACTTT.